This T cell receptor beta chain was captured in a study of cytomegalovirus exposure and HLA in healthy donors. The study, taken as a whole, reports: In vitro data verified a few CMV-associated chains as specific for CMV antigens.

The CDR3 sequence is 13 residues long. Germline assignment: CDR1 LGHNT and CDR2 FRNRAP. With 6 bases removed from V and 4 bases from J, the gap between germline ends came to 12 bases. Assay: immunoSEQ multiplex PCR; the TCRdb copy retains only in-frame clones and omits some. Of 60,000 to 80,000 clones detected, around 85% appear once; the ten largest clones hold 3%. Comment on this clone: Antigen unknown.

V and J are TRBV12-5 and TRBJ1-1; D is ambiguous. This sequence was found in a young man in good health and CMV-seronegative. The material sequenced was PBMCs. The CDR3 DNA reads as TGTGCTAGTGGGGTAAAACGCGGCACTGAAGCTTTCTTT. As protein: CASGVKRGTEAFF. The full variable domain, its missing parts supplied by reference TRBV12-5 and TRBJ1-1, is DARVTQTPRHKVTEMGQEVTMRCQPILGHNTVFWYRQTMMQGLELLAYFRNRAPLDDSGMPKDRFSAEMPDATLATLKIQPSEPRDSAVYFCASGVKRGTEAFFGQGTRLTVV.